A selection of T cell receptor beta chains follows, all from one sample in a study of blood T cell repertoires in COVID-19. The data were produced by immunoSEQ multiplex PCR, yet TCRdb's version contains in-frame clones alone and is incomplete. The table records around 310,000 clones, about 90% of them present only once. Sequenced sample: peripheral blood. The receptors shown here come from a woman between 40 and 50 years old with COVID-19, enrolled during active disease. Each CDR3 is given with its conserved first and last residue. Each record gives: D gene, J gene, CDR3 length, V gene, clone size, CDR3 protein, CDR3 DNA. A D gene is named only where the DNA matches it firmly. A clone size is listed for some rows: how often the clone was seen (once, few, many), or a class if it is expanded.

>-|TRBJ1-1|15|TRBV5-4|-
CASSLVQGGVTEAFF
TGTGCCAGCAGCTTGGTGCAGGGAGGGGTCACTGAAGCTTTCTTT
>TRBD2|TRBJ2-1|13|TRBV29-1|-
CSRTSGTYNEQFF
TGCAGCCGGACTAGCGGAACTTACAATGAGCAGTTCTTC
>TRBD1|TRBJ1-2|16|TRBV7-2|once
CASSLEGDRAGYGYTF
TGTGCCAGCAGCTTAGAAGGTGACAGGGCCGGGTATGGCTACACCTTC
>-|TRBJ2-1|10|TRBV29-1|-
CSVQGNEQFF
TGCAGCGTTCAGGGTAATGAGCAGTTCTTC
>-|TRBJ1-4|11|TRBV7-9|-
CASSFGRELFF
TGTGCCAGCAGCTTTGGGAGGGAACTGTTTTTT
>-|TRBJ2-5|13|TRBV30|-
CAWCRGDLKAQYF
TGTGCCTGGTGTCGCGGGGACCTAAAGGCCCAGTACTTC
>-|TRBJ2-7|13|TRBV10-3|-
CAISLQGSYEQYF
TGTGCCATCAGTCTACAGGGCTCCTACGAGCAGTACTTC
>TRBD2|TRBJ2-3|15|TRBV27|-
CASSVLAGGTDTQYF
TGTGCCAGCAGTGTACTAGCGGGGGGCACAGATACGCAGTATTTT
>TRBD1|TRBJ1-5|13|TRBV7-2|-
CASSLTGMQPQHF
TGTGCCAGCAGCCTGACAGGGATGCAGCCCCAGCATTTT
>-|TRBJ2-7|14|TRBV27|-
CASSLVGSGYEQYF
TGTGCCAGCAGTTTAGTTGGTAGCGGCTACGAGCAGTACTTC
>-|TRBJ2-7|13|TRBV7-2|-
CASGRGRAYEQYF
TGTGCCAGCGGTAGGGGGAGGGCCTACGAGCAGTACTTC
>TRBD1|TRBJ2-7|13|TRBV19|-
CATAQGAPDEQYF
TGTGCCACCGCGCAGGGGGCGCCGGATGAGCAGTACTTC
>TRBD1|TRBJ1-1|17|TRBV11-2|-
CASSPRWGQGINTEAFF
TGTGCCAGCAGCCCCCGCTGGGGACAGGGGATAAACACTGAAGCTTTCTTT
>-|TRBJ1-4|15|TRBV28|-
CASSSYREGREKLFF
TGTGCCAGCAGTTCTTACAGGGAGGGGCGGGAAAAACTGTTTTTT
>-|TRBJ1-6|13|TRBV28|-
CASSPRRASPLHF
TGTGCCAGCAGTCCGAGGAGGGCTTCACCCCTCCACTTT
>-|TRBJ1-1|15|TRBV19|-
CASLPPRGLGTEAFF
TGTGCCAGTCTCCCCCCGAGGGGGTTGGGCACTGAAGCTTTCTTT
>TRBD1|TRBJ1-2|13|TRBV6-5|once
CASSPDRGYGYTF
TGTGCCAGCAGCCCAGACAGGGGATATGGCTACACCTTC
>TRBD2|TRBJ2-3|15|TRBV11-1|-
CASGRARGGTDTQYF
TGTGCCAGCGGGAGGGCGCGGGGGGGCACAGATACGCAGTATTTT
>TRBD1|TRBJ1-1|14|TRBV11-1|-
CASSPTGGFVEAFF
TGTGCCAGCAGCCCGACAGGGGGCTTTGTTGAAGCTTTCTTT
>TRBD1|TRBJ1-5|14|TRBV2|-
CASSLTGGNQPQHF
TGTGCCAGCAGTCTGACAGGGGGCAATCAGCCCCAGCATTTT